The sequence of this T cell receptor (beta chain) was determined in a study of OX40 agonist ivuxolimab in advanced cancers. About the research overall: The mean age was 60 years, ranging from about 20 to 85, with more than 70% of participants male. Partial responses were observed in three patients, of whom one had hepatocellular carcinoma and two had cutaneous melanoma.

Germline assignment: CDR1 SEHNR and CDR2 FQNEAQ (reference sequence). The V gene lost 5 bases and the J gene lost 1 base, with 5 bases spanning the gap. The CDR3 is 13 amino acids. Generated by immunoSEQ multiplex PCR, the TCRdb table keeps only in-frame clones and is missing some. The sample consists of approximately 73,000 clones, 70% to 90% of them appearing once. General study findings and limits: Fewer expanded clones were found on average in CD4+ than in CD8+ T cells.

Worth noting for this clone: What it binds is unknown.

The rearrangement uses TRBV7-9 and TRBJ1-4; no clear D. The TCR originated in an adult with an advanced solid tumor such as melanoma, head and neck, liver or kidney cancer. Sequencing was performed on CD4+ or CD8+ T cells sorted from blood, taken in a trial of the OX40 agonist ivuxolimab. In DNA form, the CDR3 reads TGTGCCAGCAGCCTCGAAACTAATGAAAAACTGTTTTTT. The encoded protein is CASSLETNEKLFF.